A single sample gave rise to the 6 T cell receptor beta chains below, sequenced in a study of cytomegalovirus exposure and HLA in healthy donors. 13 Jbeta primers and 60 Vbeta primers were used for the PCR. The table came from immunoSEQ multiplex PCR; TCRdb's copy has only in-frame clones and leaves some out. This table holds over 90,000 clones, around 77% found once. The sequencing input was PBMCs. These receptor sequences come from a male donor in good health and CMV-seropositive.

The rearrangement uses TRBV5-6 and TRBJ2-7; TRBD2 agrees at 10 bases. CDR3 length: 16 residues. V lost 2 bases and J lost 3; bases outside the gene matches: 8. In germline, CDR1 is SGHDT, CDR2 YYEEEE. The CDR3 DNA reads as TGTGCCAGCAGCTTCAGGACTAGCGGTGCACTCTACGAGCAGTACTTC. Its protein is CASSFRTSGALYEQYF.

This clone was observed a handful of times. Other DNA sequences in the sample encode the same CDR3. Written as DNA, the CDR3 is TGTGCCAGCAGCGTAGGTGGGAGGAGAAATGAAAAACTGTTTTTT. Amino acids: CASSVGGRRNEKLFF. The chain recombines TRBV9 with TRBJ1-4; no reliable D call. V lost 0 bases and J lost 5, with 11 bases in between. In germline, CDR1 is SGDLS, CDR2 YYNGEE. The CDR3 sequence is 15 residues long.

This chain links TRBV2 with TRBJ1-5; weak D call: TRBD1 (6 bases). CDR1 and CDR2 from the germline V gene are SNHLY and FYNNEI. V shed 6 bases and J shed 2 bases, with 20 bases lying between them. The CDR3 runs to 17 residues. The chain's CDR3 is CASRGPGAPRGNQPQHF. DNA for the CDR3: TGTGCCAGCAGAGGGCCAGGGGCCCCGAGGGGCAATCAGCCCCAGCATTTT.

The V and J genes are TRBV7-3 and TRBJ2-1; TRBD2 aligns across 7 bases. CDR3 length: 13 amino acids. In germline, CDR1 is SGHTA, CDR2 FQGTGA. V shed 10 bases and J 9 bases; nucleotides not matched to a gene: 12. Written as DNA, the CDR3 is TGTGCCACCGCTCTCACTAGCGAAGGTGAGCAGTTCTTC. It translates to CATALTSEGEQFF.

In its sample, this clone was seen a few times. The chain joins TRBV7-2 to TRBJ2-7; tentative D call: TRBD1 (6 bases). This CDR3 spans 16 amino acids. Per the germline V gene, CDR1 is SGHTA and CDR2 is FQGNSA. V was clipped by 1 base and J by 2 bases, with 15 bases between them. In nucleotides, the CDR3 is TGTGCCAGCAGCTTAGTAATTGGGGGCAGTGCCTACGAGCAGTACTTC. Protein product: CASSLVIGGSAYEQYF. The complete variable domain, with remaining parts taken from reference TRBV7-2 and TRBJ2-7, reads GAGVSQSPSNKVTEKGKDVELRCDPISGHTALYWYRQSLGQGLEFLIYFQGNSAPDKSGLPSDRFSAERTGGSVSTLTIQRTQQEDSAVYLCASSLVIGGSAYEQYFGPGTRLTVT.

This chain connects TRBV27 to TRBJ2-2, with 9 nucleotides matching TRBD1. Trimming removed 5 bases from V and 7 bases from J; junction bases left unmatched: 5. The CDR3 length is 14 residues. Germline loops: CDR1 MNHEY, CDR2 SMNVEV (reference sequence). CDR3 sequence: CASSLGQGIGELFF. The CDR3, as DNA: TGTGCCAGCAGTCTGGGACAGGGAATCGGGGAGCTGTTTTTT.